The present entry profiles one T cell receptor (beta chain) with its context. The ends were cut back, 1 base at V and 12 bases at J, with 7 bases in the middle. There are 11 residues in the CDR3. Germline CDR1 LGHDT, CDR2 YNNKEL (reference sequence). In the original workflow: Quantification of nucleated cells was approximated via reference gene primer amplification. Sequenced by immunoSEQ multiplex PCR; TCRdb stores in-frame clones only, minus some. V and J calls and clone size come straight from that table; D and trimming were deduced from the DNA. The top ten hold roughly a tenth of the sample, which has around 310,000 clones, around nine tenths seen once. This sample was included in a study of blood T cell repertoires in COVID-19.

The V call is TRBV3-1 (or the pseudogene TRBV3-2), the J call TRBJ2-1; D is undetermined. Input material: PBMCs or T cells enriched from blood (not recorded which). This receptor was identified in a woman in her 30s who had recovered from COVID-19. The CDR3 here is CASSQASPQFF. Here the CDR3 DNA reads TGTGCCAGCAGCCAAGCTTCTCCGCAGTTCTTC.